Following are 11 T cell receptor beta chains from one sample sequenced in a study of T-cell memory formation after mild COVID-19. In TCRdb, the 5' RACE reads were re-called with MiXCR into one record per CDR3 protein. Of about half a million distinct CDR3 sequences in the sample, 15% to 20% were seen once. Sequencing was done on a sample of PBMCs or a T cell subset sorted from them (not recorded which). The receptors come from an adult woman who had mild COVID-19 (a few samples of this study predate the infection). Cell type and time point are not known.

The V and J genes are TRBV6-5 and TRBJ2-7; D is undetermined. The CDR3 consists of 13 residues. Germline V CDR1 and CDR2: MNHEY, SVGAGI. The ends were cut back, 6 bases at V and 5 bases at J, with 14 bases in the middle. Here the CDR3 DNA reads TGTGCCAGCAGGCCAAGTCGTTGGGACGAGCAGTACTTC. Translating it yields CASRPSRWDEQYF.

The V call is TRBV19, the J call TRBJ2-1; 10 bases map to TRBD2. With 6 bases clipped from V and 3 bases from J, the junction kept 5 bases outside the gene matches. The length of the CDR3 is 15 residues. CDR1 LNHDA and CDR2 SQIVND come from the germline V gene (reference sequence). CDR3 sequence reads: CASSGWTSGYNEQFF. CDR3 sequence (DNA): TGTGCCAGTAGCGGATGGACTAGCGGCTACAATGAGCAGTTCTTC.

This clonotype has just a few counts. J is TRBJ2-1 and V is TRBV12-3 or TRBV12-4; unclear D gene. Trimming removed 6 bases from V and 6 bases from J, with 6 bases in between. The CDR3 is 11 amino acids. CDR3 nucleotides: TGTGCCAGCAGGATAGGCAATGAGCAGTTCTTC. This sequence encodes CASRIGNEQFF.

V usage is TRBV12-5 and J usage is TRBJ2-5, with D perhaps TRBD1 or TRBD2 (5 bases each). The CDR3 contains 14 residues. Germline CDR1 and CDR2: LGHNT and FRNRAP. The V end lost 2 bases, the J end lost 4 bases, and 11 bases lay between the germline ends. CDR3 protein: CASGLSRAGETQYF. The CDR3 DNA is TGTGCTAGTGGTTTGAGCAGGGCGGGAGAGACCCAGTACTTC.

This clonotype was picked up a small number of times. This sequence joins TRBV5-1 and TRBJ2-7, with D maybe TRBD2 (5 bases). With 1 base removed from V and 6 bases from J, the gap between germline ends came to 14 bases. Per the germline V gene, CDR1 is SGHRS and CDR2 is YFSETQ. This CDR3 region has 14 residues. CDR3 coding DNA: TGCGCCAGCAGCTTGACGACACGTGGGAGCGAGCAGTACTTC. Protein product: CASSLTTRGSEQYF.

The CDR3 DNA follows: TGTGCCAGCAGCTTGTACAGGTCTGGGGCCAACGTCCTGACTTTC. Residues: CASSLYRSGANVLTF. V is TRBV5-8 and J is TRBJ2-6; D is perhaps TRBD1 (5 bases). The CDR3 loop spans 15 amino acids. Germline V CDR1 and CDR2: SGHTS, YDEGEE. Trimming stripped 1 base from V and 1 base from J, with 6 bases between. The entire variable domain, with the rest obtained from reference TRBV5-8 and TRBJ2-6, is as follows: EAGVTQSPTHLIKTRGQQATLRCSPISGHTSVYWYQQALGLGLQFLLWYDEGEERNRGNFPPRFSGRQFPNYSSELNVNALELEDSALYLCASSLYRSGANVLTFGAGSRLTVL.

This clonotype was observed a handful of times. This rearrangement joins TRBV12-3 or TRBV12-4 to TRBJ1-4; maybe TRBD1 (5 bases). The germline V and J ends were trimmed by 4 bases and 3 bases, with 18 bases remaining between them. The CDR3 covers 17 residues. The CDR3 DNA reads TGTGCCAGCAGTTCCTCGTGGGGGGAGGCTGCTAATGAAAAACTGTTTTTT. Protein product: CASSSSWGEAANEKLFF.

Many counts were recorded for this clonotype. The CDR3 DNA is TGTGCCAGCAGCACCATGAACACTGAAGCTTTCTTT. Residues: CASSTMNTEAFF. This rearrangement joins TRBV11-2 to TRBJ1-1; D remains ambiguous. The V and J ends lost 5 bases and 0 bases respectively, with 4 bases between them. This CDR3 is 12 amino acids long. Germline assignment: CDR1 SGHAT and CDR2 FQNNGV. The full variable domain, its missing parts supplied by reference TRBV11-2 and TRBJ1-1, is EAGVAQSPRYKIIEKRQSVAFWCNPISGHATLYWYQQILGQGPKLLIQFQNNGVVDDSQLPKDRFSAERLKGVDSTLKIQPAKLEDSAVYLCASSTMNTEAFFGQGTRLTVV.

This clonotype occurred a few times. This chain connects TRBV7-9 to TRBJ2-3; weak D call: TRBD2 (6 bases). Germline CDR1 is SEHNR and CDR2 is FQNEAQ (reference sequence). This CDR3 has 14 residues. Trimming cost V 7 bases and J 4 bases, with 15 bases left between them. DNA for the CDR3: TGTGCCAGCACCCCTTGGGGGGTCGCAGATACGCAGTATTTT. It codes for CASTPWGVADTQYF. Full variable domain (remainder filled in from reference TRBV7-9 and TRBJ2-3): DTGVSQNPRHKITKRGQNVTFRCDPISEHNRLYWYRQTLGQGPEFLTYFQNEAQLEKSRLLSDRFSAERPKGSFSTLEIQRTEQGDSAMYLCASTPWGVADTQYFGPGTRLTVL.

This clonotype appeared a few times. In nucleotides, the CDR3 is TGTGCCAGCAGCTTAGCTGACTCTGGGGCCAACGTCCTGACTTTC. Its translation is CASSLADSGANVLTF. The rearrangement uses TRBV7-6 and TRBJ2-6, with no clear D. V lost 0 bases and J 0 bases, leaving 3 bases between the germline ends. Germline V CDR1 and CDR2: SGHVS, FNYEAQ. The CDR3 is 15 amino acids.

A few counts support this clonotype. CDR3 coding DNA: TGCGCCAGCAGCCAAGAGGAATCCCCTGAAGCTTTCTTT. This gives the protein CASSQEESPEAFF. The genes are TRBV4-1 and TRBJ1-1; D not certain. The V gene's germline CDR1 is MGHRA and CDR2 YSYEKL. Trimming took off 0 bases at V and 6 bases at J, with 8 bases between the two ends. The CDR3 is made up of 13 amino acids.